The 5 T cell receptor beta chains presented below share a single source sample, sequenced in a study of Tregs in tolerant kidney transplant recipients. These receptors' antigens are unknown. The data were produced by immunoSEQ multiplex PCR, yet TCRdb's version contains in-frame clones alone and is incomplete. The sample yields just under 45,000 clones, around 95% seen once. The sample was Tregs from blood cultured with allogeneic cells. The receptors were sampled from a human donor in good health.

V usage is TRBV5-1 and J usage is TRBJ1-6; 9 nucleotides align to TRBD1. The CDR3 sequence is 15 residues long. V lost 2 bases to trimming and J lost 7 bases; unmatched junction nucleotides: 4. Per the germline V gene, CDR1 is SGHRS and CDR2 is YFSETQ. CDR3 bases: TGCGCCAGCAGCTTAACAGGGGGCATCAATTCACCCCTCCACTTT. Its protein is CASSLTGGINSPLHF.

This clone appeared a single time. One end of the junction varies from germline; a read error may be responsible. The V gene is TRBV10-1, the J gene TRBJ1-1; TRBD1 aligns across 7 bases. Germline CDR1 is WNHNN and CDR2 is SYGVQD (reference sequence). The CDR3 extends over 13 amino acids. CDR3 amino acids: CASRESGQLRAFF. The CDR3 bases are TGCGCCAGCAGGGAGTCGGGACAGTTGCGAGCTTTCTTT.

V is TRBV19 and J is TRBJ2-5; 7 positions match TRBD2. The J segment lost 5 bases and the V segment lost 8 bases, leaving 14 bases of the junction unmatched. The CDR3 extends over 15 amino acids. Germline lookup yields CDR1 LNHDA and CDR2 SQIVND (reference sequence). DNA for the CDR3: TGTGCCAGTCTGGAGCGGGCGGGAGTAGGCGAGACCCAGTACTTC. Protein: CASLERAGVGETQYF. Full variable domain (missing parts from reference TRBV19 and TRBJ2-5): DGGITQSPKYLFRKEGQNVTLSCEQNLNHDAMYWYRQDPGQGLRLIYYSQIVNDFQKGDIAEGYSVSREKKESFPLTVTSAQKNPTAFYLCASLERAGVGETQYFGPGTRLLVL.

The genes are TRBV5-1 and TRBJ2-7, with unresolved D. The CDR3 is made up of 14 amino acids. CDR1 is SGHRS and CDR2 is YFSETQ in the germline V gene. Trimming stripped 3 bases from V and 2 bases from J, with 12 bases between. In DNA form, the CDR3 reads TGCGCCAGCAGCTCTCTAGTAGATGCCTACGAGCAGTACTTC. Protein: CASSSLVDAYEQYF.

J is TRBJ1-4 and V is TRBV30; no clear D. Trimming shortened V by 2 bases and J by 0 bases, and 10 bases separated the two germline ends. The length of the CDR3 is 15 residues. From germline, CDR1 is GTSNPN and CDR2 SVGIG (reference sequence). The CDR3 sequence: CAWSSRPPTNEKLFF. CDR3 nucleotides: TGTGCCTGGAGTTCTCGACCCCCAACTAATGAAAAACTGTTTTTT.